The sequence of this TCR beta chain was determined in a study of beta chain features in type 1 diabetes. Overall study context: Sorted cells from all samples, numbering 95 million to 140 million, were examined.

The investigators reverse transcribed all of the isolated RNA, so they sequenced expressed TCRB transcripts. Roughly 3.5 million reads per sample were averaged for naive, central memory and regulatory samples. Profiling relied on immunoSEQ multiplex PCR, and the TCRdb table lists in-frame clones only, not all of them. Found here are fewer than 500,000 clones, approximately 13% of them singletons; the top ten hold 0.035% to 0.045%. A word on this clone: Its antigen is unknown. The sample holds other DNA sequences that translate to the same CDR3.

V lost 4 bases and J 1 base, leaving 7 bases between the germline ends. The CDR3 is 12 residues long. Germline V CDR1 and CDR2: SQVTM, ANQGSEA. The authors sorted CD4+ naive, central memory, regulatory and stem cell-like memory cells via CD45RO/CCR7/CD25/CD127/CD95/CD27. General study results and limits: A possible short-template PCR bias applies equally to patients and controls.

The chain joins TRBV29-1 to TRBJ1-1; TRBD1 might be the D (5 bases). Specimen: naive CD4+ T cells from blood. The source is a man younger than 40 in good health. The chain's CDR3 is CSVGQSNTEAFF. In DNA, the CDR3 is TGCAGCGTTGGACAGTCGAACACTGAAGCTTTCTTT.